Below are 23 T cell receptor beta chains sequenced from a single sample in a study of control samples from healthy donors and cancer patients. The repertoire was sequenced with immunoSEQ multiplex PCR; TCRdb's copy has only in-frame clones and lacks some. The sample shows approximately 89,000 clones, 87% of them seen only once. The material sequenced was blood. The receptors here all came from a man aged 50 to 60 in good health.

V usage is TRBV25-1 and J usage is TRBJ2-2, with TRBD1 identical over 7 bases. The CDR3 contains 18 residues. Germline V gene lookup returns CDR1 MGHDK and CDR2 SYGVNS. Trimming cost V 5 bases and J 3 bases; bases outside gene matches: 15. The CDR3 here is CASSSLAEGGSDTGELFF. CDR3 sequence (DNA): TGTGCCAGCAGTAGCCTCGCCGAAGGGGGCTCGGACACCGGGGAGCTGTTTTTT.

The V call is TRBV9, the J call TRBJ2-5; D call uncertain. The CDR3 runs 14 residues. CDR1 SGDLS and CDR2 YYNGEE come from the germline V gene. Deletions cut 1 base from V and 5 bases from J, with 12 bases between. For the CDR3, the DNA is TGTGCCAGCAGCGTAATGGGGATAGGGGAGACCCAGTACTTC. It yields the protein CASSVMGIGETQYF.

A few counts support this clone. The chain recombines TRBV9 with TRBJ1-1; 10 bases line up with TRBD1. Per the germline V gene, CDR1 is SGDLS and CDR2 is YYNGEE. J lost 4 bases, V lost 5 bases, and 8 bases had no gene match. The CDR3 sequence is 15 residues long. CDR3 sequence reads: CASSGGTGDGTEAFF. The CDR3 DNA sequence: TGTGCCAGCAGTGGTGGGACAGGGGATGGCACTGAAGCTTTCTTT. The full variable domain, with the rest looked up from reference TRBV9 and TRBJ1-1, is DSGVTQTPKHLITATGQRVTLRCSPRSGDLSVYWYQQSLDQGLQFLIQYYNGEERAKGNILERFSAQQFPDLHSELNLSSLELGDSALYFCASSGGTGDGTEAFFGQGTRLTVV.

This sequence joins TRBV13 and TRBJ2-7; 13 nucleotides align to TRBD2. The germline CDR1 and CDR2 sequences are PRHDT and FYEKMQ (reference sequence). The CDR3 totals 15 residues. V lost 6 bases, J lost 4 bases, and 6 bases stayed unmatched. The CDR3 loop is CASRQLAGGVYEQYF. Written as DNA, the CDR3 is TGTGCCAGCAGACAACTAGCGGGAGGGGTGTACGAGCAGTACTTC.

This sequence joins TRBV5-1 and TRBJ2-3, with D maybe TRBD2 (6 bases). CDR3 length: 15 amino acids. CDR1 SGHRS and CDR2 YFSETQ come from the germline V gene. V lost 4 bases to trimming and J lost 2 bases, with 14 bases between them. CDR3 nucleotide sequence: TGCGCCAGCAGCGGGGGGACCTTCCCCACAGATACGCAGTATTTT. Protein sequence: CASSGGTFPTDTQYF.

The chain employs TRBV25-1 and TRBJ1-1; D unresolved. CDR1 and CDR2 (germline): MGHDK, SYGVNS. This CDR3 is 12 amino acids long. V was pared by 2 bases and J by 10 bases, with 11 bases between. The CDR3 loop reads CASSELDRGAFF. The CDR3 nucleotides read TGTGCCAGCAGTGAACTGGATCGGGGAGCTTTCTTT.

The chain employs TRBV11-2 and TRBJ2-7; the match to TRBD1 covers 8 bases. CDR3 length equals 14 residues. V lost 5 bases to trimming and J lost 2 bases; unmatched junction nucleotides: 5. CDR1 is SGHAT and CDR2 is FQNNGV in the germline V gene. CDR3 residues: CASSPVRGPYEQYF. The DNA of the CDR3 is TGTGCCAGCAGCCCCGTCAGGGGGCCCTACGAGCAGTACTTC.

On this clone: Other nucleotide sequences in the sample specify the same CDR3. V gene TRBV20-1 combines with J gene TRBJ1-4; D unclear. Trimming took off 0 bases at V and 8 bases at J, with 4 bases between the two ends. Germline values: CDR1 DFQATT, CDR2 SNEGSKA (reference sequence). The CDR3 totals 11 residues. This chain's CDR3 is CSARDGEKLFF. CDR3 DNA sequence: TGCAGTGCTAGAGATGGGGAAAAACTGTTTTTT.

This chain connects TRBV5-6 to TRBJ1-1; TRBD1 matches at 8 bases. The germline V gene has CDR1 SGHDT and CDR2 YYEEEE. The CDR3 is 14 amino acids. Trimming took 5 bases from V and 3 from J; bases not matched to a gene: 6. In DNA, the CDR3 is TGTGCCAGCAGTCCAGGGGGCCCGGACACTGAAGCTTTCTTT. As protein: CASSPGGPDTEAFF.

The genes are TRBV27 and TRBJ1-4, with 7 bases matching TRBD1. Germline CDR1 MNHEY, CDR2 SMNVEV (reference sequence). This CDR3 is built from 16 residues. V shed 2 bases, J shed 5 bases, and the junction held 8 bases outside the gene matches. CDR3 sequence reads: CASSLPTGQPNEKLFF. CDR3 nucleotide sequence: TGTGCCAGCAGTTTACCAACGGGACAGCCGAATGAAAAACTGTTTTTT.

This chain links TRBV11-2 with TRBJ1-2; a possible D gene is TRBD1 (6 bases). The V end lost 7 bases, the J end lost 2 bases, and 14 bases lay between the germline ends. CDR3 length: 14 residues. Germline V gene data show CDR1 as SGHAT and CDR2 as FQNNGV. For the CDR3, the DNA is TGTGCCAGCACCGATACGGGACACAACTATGGCTACACCTTC. Encoded protein: CASTDTGHNYGYTF.

A few counts support this clone. This chain links TRBV7-9 with TRBJ2-3; D possibly corresponds to TRBD2 (6 bases). The CDR3 has 13 residues. Trimming pared 7 bases from V and 0 bases from J, leaving 8 bases between. Germline assignment: CDR1 SEHNR and CDR2 FQNEAQ (reference sequence). CDR3 sequence (DNA): TGTGCCAGCATAGCGGCTAGCACAGATACGCAGTATTTT. This encodes CASIAASTDTQYF.

The chain is built from TRBV5-6 and TRBJ1-6; 7 positions agree with TRBD1. The germline V gene has CDR1 SGHDT and CDR2 YYEEEE. Trimming at V came to 1 base and at J to 6 bases, leaving 4 bases not matched to a gene. The length of the CDR3 is 15 residues. Written as DNA, the CDR3 is TGTGCCAGCAGCTTGCCGTCAGGGGGTAATTCACCCCTCCACTTT. Its protein is CASSLPSGGNSPLHF.

The rearrangement links TRBV28 to TRBJ2-3, with D perhaps assigned TRBD1 or TRBD2 (5 bases each). Trimming shortened V by 3 bases and J by 0 bases, and 7 bases separated the two germline ends. In germline, CDR1 is MDHEN, CDR2 SYDVKM. This CDR3 has 14 amino acids. In nucleotides, the CDR3 is TGTGCCAGCAGTTTCCGGGACAGCACAGATACGCAGTATTTT. Translating gives CASSFRDSTDTQYF. The whole variable domain, remainder taken from reference TRBV28 and TRBJ2-3, is DVKVTQSSRYLVKRTGEKVFLECVQDMDHENMFWYRQDPGLGLRLIYFSYDVKMKEKGDIPEGYSVSREKKERFSLILESASTNQTSMYLCASSFRDSTDTQYFGPGTRLTVL.

V usage is TRBV28 and J usage is TRBJ2-2, with TRBD2 as a possible D gene (5 bases). Germline V gene data show CDR1 as MDHEN and CDR2 as SYDVKM. V dropped 5 bases and J dropped 5 bases, with 12 bases sitting between them. The CDR3 has 14 amino acids. The CDR3 sequence is CASSPRGKTGELFF. The CDR3 nucleotides are TGTGCCAGCAGTCCCAGAGGGAAAACCGGGGAGCTGTTTTTT. Full variable domain (outside the CDR3, taken from reference TRBV28 and TRBJ2-2): DVKVTQSSRYLVKRTGEKVFLECVQDMDHENMFWYRQDPGLGLRLIYFSYDVKMKEKGDIPEGYSVSREKKERFSLILESASTNQTSMYLCASSPRGKTGELFFGEGSRLTVL.

This chain joins TRBV7-2 and TRBJ2-1, with D hard to call. Trimming left V 2 bases short and J 6 bases short, with 8 bases between. CDR1 and CDR2 from the germline V gene are SGHTA and FQGNSA. The CDR3 is 13 residues long. The chain's CDR3 is CASSLSYANEQFF. CDR3 bases: TGTGCCAGCAGCTTATCATACGCCAATGAGCAGTTCTTC.

As to this clone: Other DNA sequences within the sample encode an identical CDR3. The chain recombines TRBV5-1 with TRBJ2-1, with 8 bases fitting TRBD2. V lost 3 bases, J lost 4 bases, and 3 bases stayed unmatched. CDR3 length equals 14 residues. Germline lookup yields CDR1 SGHRS and CDR2 YFSETQ. The CDR3, as DNA: TGCGCCAGCAGCTCCGCGGGAGGTTACAATGAGCAGTTCTTC. Amino acids: CASSSAGGYNEQFF.

The CDR3 sequence is CASSQGAGALTYEQYF. The CDR3 DNA reads as TGCGCCAGCAGCCAAGGAGCGGGAGCCCTAACCTACGAGCAGTACTTC. V and J are TRBV4-3 and TRBJ2-7; 8 bases align to TRBD2. This CDR3 has 16 amino acids. V lost 1 base and J lost 2; bases outside the gene matches: 7. Germline assignment: CDR1 LGHNA and CDR2 YSLEER.

The chain joins TRBV10-2 to TRBJ2-7; TRBD2 might be the D (5 bases). The germline gives CDR1 WSHSY, CDR2 SAAADI. The CDR3 sequence is 13 residues long. V was clipped by 6 bases and J by 6 bases, with 15 bases between them. The CDR3 region has the DNA TGCGCCAGCAGGCGTGGGGAGAGAGTCGAGCAGTACGTC. Its translation: CASRRGERVEQYV.

This chain connects TRBV5-1 to TRBJ2-5; weak D call: TRBD1 (5 bases). The ends were cut back, 4 bases at V and 2 bases at J, with 15 bases in the middle. The CDR3 is 15 residues long. Per the germline V gene, CDR1 is SGHRS and CDR2 is YFSETQ. CDR3 protein: CASSADTLGQETQYF. The CDR3 DNA is TGCGCCAGCAGCGCGGACACCTTGGGGCAAGAGACCCAGTACTTC.

This sequence joins TRBV24-1 and TRBJ2-1; D may be TRBD1 (6 bases). CDR1 and CDR2 from the germline V gene are KGHDR and SFDVKD. The germline V and J ends were trimmed by 3 bases and 2 bases, with 13 bases remaining between them. CDR3 size: 16 residues. This CDR3 is CATSDNEAGAYNEQFF. As DNA, the CDR3 is TGTGCCACCAGTGATAATGAGGCAGGGGCCTACAATGAGCAGTTCTTC.

This chain links TRBV28 with TRBJ1-2, with TRBD1 matching over 11 bases. CDR3 length equals 14 residues. Germline V gene lookup returns CDR1 MDHEN and CDR2 SYDVKM. The V gene end was trimmed by 3 bases and the J gene end by 5 bases; junction bases not matched to a gene: 2. The DNA for the CDR3 is TGTGCCAGCAGTTTTTGGGACAGGGGGTATGGCTACACCTTC. It encodes CASSFWDRGYGYTF.

The count of this clone is one. The CDR3 DNA follows: TGTGCCAGCGGACAGGGTGGCTATGGCTACACCTTC. Translated: CASGQGGYGYTF. This chain links TRBV12-3 or TRBV12-4 with TRBJ1-2; 8 bases agree with TRBD1. This CDR3 region has 12 residues. The trim removed 8 bases at V and 4 bases at J, leaving 3 bases unmatched.